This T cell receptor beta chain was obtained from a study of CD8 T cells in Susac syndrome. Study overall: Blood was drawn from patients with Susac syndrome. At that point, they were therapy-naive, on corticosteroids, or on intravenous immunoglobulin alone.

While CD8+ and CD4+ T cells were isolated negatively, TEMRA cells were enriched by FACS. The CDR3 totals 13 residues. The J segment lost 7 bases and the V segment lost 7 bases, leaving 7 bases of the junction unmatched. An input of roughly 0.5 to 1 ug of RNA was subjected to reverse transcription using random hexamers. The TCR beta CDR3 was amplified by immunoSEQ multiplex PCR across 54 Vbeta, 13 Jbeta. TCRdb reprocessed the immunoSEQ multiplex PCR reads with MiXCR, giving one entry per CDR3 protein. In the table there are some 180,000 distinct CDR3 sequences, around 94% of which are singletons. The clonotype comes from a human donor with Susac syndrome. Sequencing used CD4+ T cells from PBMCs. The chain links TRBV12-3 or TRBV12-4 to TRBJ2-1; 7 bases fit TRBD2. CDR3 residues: CASNPRRGNEQFF. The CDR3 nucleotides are TGTGCCAGCAACCCGAGGCGGGGGAATGAGCAGTTCTTC.